Listed here are 3 T cell receptor beta chains from one sample, sequenced in a study of shared clonotypes between healthy human individuals. Profiled with immunoSEQ multiplex PCR; TCRdb holds only in-frame clones, not every one. Among about 990,000 clones listed, around 82% were seen once. Sequencing was carried out using memory CD4+ T cells from PBMCs. Subset in this sample: CD45RA-negative fraction. The receptors here all came from a young man in good health. Some clones in this sample may be carry-over from other donors' samples.

This clone has a count of ten or more. Other DNA sequences within the sample encode an identical CDR3. This chain uses TRBV28 with TRBJ1-5; D not certain. The germline V and J ends were trimmed by 3 bases and 5 bases, with 5 bases remaining between them. In germline, CDR1 is MDHEN, CDR2 SYDVKM. The CDR3 runs 12 residues. The CDR3 nucleotides are TGTGCCAGCAGTTTGGTCCATCAGCCCCAGCATTTT. As protein: CASSLVHQPQHF.

The V call is TRBV11-3, the J call TRBJ2-1; the match to TRBD1 covers 12 bases. Germline assignment: CDR1 SGHNT and CDR2 YENEEA. After removal of 5 bases from V and 5 bases from J, the junction contained 7 bases not matched to a gene. This CDR3 spans 16 amino acids. CDR3 protein: CASSPRGTGGHNEQFF. The CDR3 DNA reads TGTGCCAGCAGCCCCCGGGGGACAGGGGGCCACAATGAGCAGTTCTTC.

For this clone: It is likely a read error, because the conserved phenylalanine at the end of the CDR3 is missing. Because the CDR3's place on the DNA is in doubt, the DNA is left out and the CDR3 is given as listed by TCRdb. The chain uses TRBV9 and TRBJ1-1. The germline V gene has CDR1 SGDLS and CDR2 YYNGEE. The CDR3 sequence runs 10 residues, both termini included. The CDR3 spells CASHRQAPVG.